This T cell receptor beta chain emerged from a study of blood T cells in healthy people across ages. Germline trimming cut 6 bases from V and 6 bases from J; bases unmatched to any gene: 10. This CDR3 spans 14 amino acids. Germline V gene lookup returns CDR1 MNHEY and CDR2 SVGEGT. Using a J-beta primer mix together with a sample-barcoded 5' primer, a second PCR was run for roughly 6 to 12 cycles. TCRdb re-called the 5' RACE reads with MiXCR, one entry per CDR3 protein. The sample contains about 780,000 distinct CDR3 sequences, about half of which appear only once. The specimen sequenced was blood. This rearrangement joins TRBV6-2 or TRBV6-3 to TRBJ1-1; TRBD1 matches at 7 bases. This clonotype originated in an elderly man in good health. The CDR3 protein is CASRKDRDRAEAFF. The CDR3 nucleotides read TGTGCCAGCAGGAAAGACAGGGATAGGGCTGAAGCTTTCTTT.